Presented here are 5 T cell receptor beta chains from one specimen sequenced in a study of shared clonotypes between healthy human individuals (dated by TCRdb to 2018 to 2020). The receptor library was made with the immunoSEQ multiplex PCR assay. TCRdb re-hosts the immuneACCESS table, in-frame sequences only. Its copies lack some clones; in the studies checked, an unresolved V gene accounts for under half of them, and the cause for the rest is not known. The sample table lists about 2,200,000 clones, roughly 91% of them with a count of one. The ten biggest clones cover approximately 1.7% of the sample. CD8 naive samples consisted of CD45RO-negative cells that were positively selected for CCR7, yielding a CD45RA+CCR7+ population without TemRA cells. Specimen: naive CD8+ T cells from PBMCs. The cell subset or site label on this specimen signifies: CD45RA+CCR7+. These receptors were obtained from a man aged 18 to 29 in good health. Some clones in this sample may be carry-over from other donors' samples.

V gene TRBV5-4 combines with J gene TRBJ1-4, with 8 bases matching TRBD1. The CDR3 totals 14 residues. The V and J ends lost 5 bases and 8 bases, in that order; junction bases with no gene match: 8. Germline V lookup: CDR1 SGHNT, CDR2 YYREEE (reference sequence). The CDR3 here is CASRDDRGDEKLFF. The CDR3 region has the DNA TGTGCCAGCAGGGATGACAGGGGCGACGAAAAACTGTTTTTT.

The chain is built from TRBV19 and TRBJ2-3, with 8 bases lining up with TRBD1. The CDR3 loop spans 15 amino acids. From germline, CDR1 is LNHDA and CDR2 SQIVND (reference sequence). The V segment lost 3 bases and the J segment 7 bases; nucleotides outside the gene matches: 9. CDR3 nucleotide sequence: TGTGCCAGTAGTATCGGCAGGGGGCCGACCCATACGCAGTATTTT. This gives the protein CASSIGRGPTHTQYF.

The rearrangement joins TRBV4-2 to TRBJ2-3; TRBD2 matches at 10 bases. This CDR3 region has 15 residues. The germline gives CDR1 LGHNA, CDR2 YNFKEQ. J lost 8 bases, V lost 0 bases, and 5 bases had no gene match. The CDR3 nucleotides are TGTGCCAGCAGCCAAGATTCTAGCGGGAGAGGTACGCAGTATTTT. Its protein is CASSQDSSGRGTQYF.

The chain couples TRBV19 to TRBJ2-1, with 11 bases matching TRBD2. The CDR3 spans 14 residues. CDR1 and CDR2 (germline): LNHDA, SQIVND (reference sequence). With 5 bases clipped from V and 9 bases from J, the junction kept 6 bases outside the gene matches. The CDR3 nucleotides are TGTGCCAGTAGTCTAGGGACTAGCGGAGGTGAGCAGTTCTTC. It codes for CASSLGTSGGEQFF.

This chain connects TRBV27 to TRBJ1-1; D is uncertain. Trimming shortened V by 2 bases and J by 3 bases, and 7 bases separated the two germline ends. Per germline, CDR1 MNHEY and CDR2 SMNVEV (reference sequence). The CDR3 has 13 amino acids. The CDR3 here is CASSLVSDTEAFF. The CDR3 DNA sequence: TGTGCCAGCAGTTTAGTGTCAGACACTGAAGCTTTCTTT.